These 8 T cell receptor beta chains originate from one sample sequenced in a study of T cells expressing NK-cell markers. TCRdb re-called the 5' RACE reads, yielding one record per CDR3 amino acid sequence without DNA. The table lists about 370,000 distinct CDR3 sequences. Sequenced input: blood T cells: a sorted CD56 or NKG2C T cell subset, CD4+ or CD8+ T cells, or bulk PBMC T cells (not recorded which). The receptor set was obtained from a woman between 50 and 59 years old in good health.

This chain uses TRBV5-6 with TRBJ2-5; TCRdb reports TRBD1, a call that lacks DNA to check it against. There are 16 residues in the CDR3. Germline values: CDR1 SGHDT, CDR2 YYEEEE. The CDR3 loop is CASRSQPGGAEETQYF.

J is TRBJ2-6 and V is TRBV5-1; TCRdb indicates TRBD1, and absent DNA this call remains unverified. From germline, CDR1 is SGHRS and CDR2 YFSETQ. This CDR3 is built from 16 residues. The CDR3 loop reads CASTGQVLSGANVLTF. Complete variable domain (other parts from reference TRBV5-1 and TRBJ2-6): KAGVTQTPRYLIKTRGQQVTLSCSPISGHRSVSWYQQTPGQGLQFLFEYFSETQRNKGNFPGRFSGRQFSNSRSEMNVSTLELGDSALYLCASTGQVLSGANVLTFGAGSRLTVL.

The chain combines TRBV24-1 with TRBJ2-1; lacking DNA, the TRBD2 call made by TCRdb goes unchecked. CDR1 is KGHDR and CDR2 is SFDVKD in the germline V gene. CDR3 length: 17 residues. CDR3 in amino acids: CATSDFPLAGVGNEQFF.

The chain has TRBV7-2 and TRBJ2-1; the D call from TCRdb, TRBD2, cannot be confirmed without DNA. Germline lookup yields CDR1 SGHTA and CDR2 FQGNSA. This CDR3 is built from 14 residues. The CDR3 sequence: CASSLGALAGGLFF.

The rearrangement joins TRBV2 to TRBJ2-5. Germline CDR1 reads SNHLY; CDR2 reads FYNNEI. The CDR3 runs 14 residues. The CDR3 protein is CASSASTDQETQYF.

This CDR3 is CASSLGVSGYLQETQYF. V gene TRBV11-3 combines with J gene TRBJ2-5; TCRdb's assignment of TRBD2 cannot be checked, as there is no DNA. Germline loops: CDR1 SGHNT, CDR2 YENEEA. CDR3 length: 17 residues.

The gene calls are TRBV12-3 or TRBV12-4 and TRBJ2-1; the D call from TCRdb, TRBD1, cannot be confirmed without DNA. There are 15 residues in the CDR3. The CDR3 is CASSLGGRAYNEQFF.

The rearrangement joins TRBV4-1 to TRBJ2-1. The CDR3 contains 14 residues. Germline lookup yields CDR1 MGHRA and CDR2 YSYEKL. The CDR3 is CASSQYYRINEQFF.